This T cell receptor (beta chain) is drawn from a study of T cell responses to AZD1222 COVID-19 vaccine. Generated by immunoSEQ multiplex PCR, the TCRdb table keeps only in-frame clones and is missing some. This sample yields about 150,000 clones, of which approximately 91% are seen a single time; less than 1.5% belongs to the top ten. CDR1 is SGHRS and CDR2 is YFSETQ in the germline V gene. V shed 7 bases and J shed 4 bases, with 11 bases lying between them. This CDR3 spans 12 amino acids. This clone was detected only once. This rearrangement joins TRBV5-1 to TRBJ1-2; D possibly corresponds to TRBD1 (5 bases). This specimen was peripheral blood, taken 28 days after the second AZD1222 dose. This TCR derives from an adult who received the AZD1222 COVID-19 vaccine. This CDR3 is CASSTDTYGYTF. The CDR3, as DNA: TGCGCCAGCTCGACAGATACCTATGGCTACACCTTC.